Each of the 9 T cell receptor beta chains below was sequenced from the same sample in a study of prognosis after radiotherapy for stage I lung cancer. The TCR beta CDR3 region was amplified from genomic DNA, with two rounds of multiplex PCR being used for the amplification. Gene-specific TRBV and TRBJ primers were used in PCR round one. TCRdb redid the calling of the multiplex PCR reads with MiXCR, one entry per CDR3 protein. The sample holds 20,000 to 25,000 distinct CDR3 sequences, about 40% seen once. The material was PBMCs, obtained before or after stereotactic body radiation therapy (not recorded which). The receptor source for this set is a donor aged 50 or older with non-small cell lung cancer.

This clonotype rates as medium-sized. This sequence joins TRBV2 and TRBJ2-1; the match to TRBD2 covers 10 bases. This CDR3 region has 19 residues. Germline-derived CDR1 and CDR2 are SNHLY and FYNNEI. V was pared by 3 bases and J by 0 bases, with 11 bases of the junction left unmatched. CDR3 protein: CASSDNPAGGPSSYNEQFF. Written as DNA, the CDR3 is TGTGCCAGCAGTGATAACCCAGCGGGAGGGCCCAGCTCCTACAATGAGCAGTTCTTC.

This clonotype was seen a single time. The rearrangement joins TRBV12-3 or TRBV12-4 to TRBJ2-6; TRBD2 agrees at 9 bases. The CDR3 length is 19 residues. The ends lost 5 bases at V and 4 bases at J; junction bases unmatched: 15. The CDR3 region is CASSPYIAGDMSGANVLTF. As DNA, the CDR3 is TGTGCCAGCAGTCCCTACATAGCGGGAGATATGTCCGGGGCCAACGTCCTGACTTTC.

On this clonotype itself: The junction differs from germline at one of its ends, possibly a read error. V and J are TRBV6-2 or TRBV6-3 and TRBJ2-5; tentatively, D is TRBD2 (5 bases). Germline lookup yields CDR1 MNHEY and CDR2 SVGEGT. The CDR3 consists of 13 residues. CDR3 bases: TGTGCCAGCATCATCGGAGGAGAAGAGACCCGGTACTTC. Residues: CASIIGGEETRYF.

This clonotype has a count of ten or more. The chain carries TRBV30 and TRBJ1-6; D unresolved. This CDR3 spans 16 amino acids. V was clipped by 0 bases and J by 0 bases, with 9 bases between them. Germline V CDR1 and CDR2: GTSNPN, SVGIG (reference sequence). Here the CDR3 DNA reads TGTGCCTGGAGTGTAATCCCCAACTCCTATAATTCACCCCTCCACTTT. Amino acid sequence: CAWSVIPNSYNSPLHF.

V gene TRBV12-3 or TRBV12-4 combines with J gene TRBJ2-1; 16 nucleotides match TRBD2. V shed 2 bases, J shed 12 bases, and the junction held 7 bases outside the gene matches. This CDR3 is 16 amino acids long. This chain's CDR3 is CASSLYGTSGREGQFF. The CDR3 bases are TGTGCCAGCAGTTTATACGGGACTAGCGGGAGGGAAGGGCAGTTCTTC.

In this sample, this clonotype turned up many times. J is TRBJ2-3 and V is TRBV30, with TRBD1 as a possible D gene (5 bases). Germline V gene lookup returns CDR1 GTSNPN and CDR2 SVGIG (reference sequence). The V gene lost 2 bases and the J gene lost 0 bases, with 12 bases spanning the gap. The length of the CDR3 is 15 residues. The CDR3 is CAWSTQGISTDTQYF. CDR3 DNA: TGTGCCTGGAGTACCCAGGGTATCAGCACAGATACGCAGTATTTT.

Concerning this clonotype itself: With only one base between it and a far larger clone, this is likely a read error. V is TRBV2 and J is TRBJ2-7; the match to TRBD2 covers 7 bases. Germline V gives CDR1 SNHLY, CDR2 FYNNEI. Unmatched junction bases numbered 18, after V lost 6 bases and J lost 7 bases. The CDR3 spans 16 residues. The CDR3 region has the DNA TGTGCCAGCAGCTTTTTAGTAGGACTAGTTGGTCGGGAGCAGTACTTC. This gives the protein CASSFLVGLVGREQYF.

In its sample, this clonotype ranks as medium-sized. The rearrangement joins TRBV7-9 to TRBJ2-1, with 7 bases lining up with TRBD2. V was pared by 5 bases and J by 7 bases, with 17 bases of the junction left unmatched. The germline CDR1 and CDR2 sequences are SEHNR and FQNEAQ (reference sequence). The CDR3 totals 17 residues. CDR3 nucleotides: TGTGCCAGCAGCGACCTGATGGCTGGGAGGGCCGGGAATGAGCAGTTCTTC. Amino acids: CASSDLMAGRAGNEQFF.

This clonotype was counted many times. The chain links TRBV24-1 to TRBJ2-7; 9 bases agree with TRBD2. This CDR3 spans 14 amino acids. CDR1 and CDR2 (germline): KGHDR, SFDVKD. The V segment lost 7 bases and the J segment 1 base; nucleotides outside the gene matches: 4. CDR3 coding DNA: TGTGCCACCAGCGCTGCGGGAGGGTCCTACGAGCAGTACTTC. This encodes CATSAAGGSYEQYF.